This entry concerns a single T cell receptor (beta chain). What it binds is not known. This entry comes from a study of shared clonotypes between healthy human individuals. Study at large: Plates per donor: three CD4 naive, three CD4 memory, two CD8 naive, one CD8 memory.

CDR3 length: 14 residues. Unmatched junction bases numbered 3, after V lost 3 bases and J lost 7 bases. Looked up from germline, CDR1 is MGHDK and CDR2 is SYGVNS. Assay execution took place at the deep level. Clones were read by immunoSEQ multiplex PCR, and TCRdb kept only the in-frame ones, dropping some. Of some 630,000 clones listed, 55% to 75% were seen once; the top ten hold approximately 2%. General study results and limits: It was expected that sequencing depth would affect clonotype sharing among donors.

The TCR originated in a young woman in good health. Sequenced sample: memory CD4+ T cells sorted from blood. Subset noted: CD45RA-negative fraction. The chain combines TRBV25-1 with TRBJ2-2, with 9 bases aligning to TRBD1. The CDR3 region is CASSEDRGVGELFF. The CDR3 region has the DNA TGTGCCAGCAGTGAGGACAGGGGCGTCGGGGAGCTGTTTTTT.